This TCR beta chain was obtained from a study of T-cell reconstitution after alpha-beta-depleted transplantation in children. This clonotype occurred a few times. Its antigen is currently unknown. Germline CDR1 MNHNS, CDR2 SASEGT. With 5 bases removed from V and 5 bases from J, the gap between germline ends came to 12 bases. The CDR3 length is 14 residues. Preparation of the TCRbeta library used unique molecular identifiers. TCRdb re-analysed the PCR reads in MiXCR, keeping a single row per CDR3 protein. The sample includes about 77,000 distinct CDR3 sequences, about a sixth of them seen just once. Study-wide results and caveats: Reportedly, alpha-beta T cells present about two months post-transplant originated from several hundred expanded clones of graft origin. From surviving recipient T cells and thymic progenitors came the high day-60 TCRbeta diversity observed in some patients. Newly generated T cells supplied most T-cell counts and diversity one year post-transplant.

The sequence was collected from a male patient between 2 and 10 years old who had a stem cell transplant for acute lymphoblastic leukemia, so the T cells may come from the graft donor. Here the sequenced sample was PBMCs, mostly from graft donor cells, taken 360 days after TCRalphabeta/CD19-depleted stem cell transplant. The chain combines TRBV6-1 with TRBJ2-2; D unresolved. Here the CDR3 DNA reads TGTGCCAGCAGTCCGAGAATCGGGACCGGGGAGCTGTTTTTT. This sequence encodes CASSPRIGTGELFF.